This passage covers 22 T cell receptor beta chains from one sample sequenced in a study of PD-1 blockade in classical Hodgkin lymphoma. Each patient's relapse followed autologous stem cell transplantation, and brentuximab vedotin exposure varied. Using immunoSEQ multiplex PCR, the repertoire was profiled, and TCRdb retains in-frame clones only, with some absent. The table includes about 100,000 clones, roughly 90% detected once. Material: peripheral blood mononuclear cells (PBMCs), obtained before the second cycle of nivolumab. Receptors were obtained from a human donor with classical Hodgkin lymphoma.

CDR3 residues: CASSSGPPMPGNEQFF. In DNA form, the CDR3 reads TGTGCCAGCAGCTCCGGGCCCCCTATGCCGGGCAATGAGCAGTTCTTC. The rearrangement uses TRBV11-3 and TRBJ2-1, with unresolved D. This CDR3 contains 16 residues. Germline CDR1 SGHNT, CDR2 YENEEA. Trimming stripped 4 bases from V and 6 bases from J, with 19 bases between.

This chain uses TRBV4-1 with TRBJ2-1, with a weak D call TRBD2 (6 bases). The CDR3 length is 17 residues. The germline V gene encodes CDR1 MGHRA and CDR2 YSYEKL. V lost 1 base and J 2 bases, leaving 15 bases between the germline ends. The CDR3 sequence is CASSQVWAGWTYNEQFF. The CDR3, as DNA: TGCGCCAGCAGCCAAGTATGGGCGGGGTGGACCTACAATGAGCAGTTCTTC.

The V call is TRBV6-5, the J call TRBJ1-1, with TRBD1 as a possible D gene (5 bases). In germline, CDR1 is MNHEY, CDR2 SVGAGI. The CDR3 length is 14 residues. The V end was cut by 8 bases, the J end by 0 bases, with 13 bases between. The CDR3 spells CASYLRGLNTEAFF. DNA of the CDR3: TGTGCCAGCTATCTGAGGGGTTTGAACACTGAAGCTTTCTTT.

This sequence joins TRBV7-6 and TRBJ2-7, with D perhaps TRBD1 (6 bases). Trimming shortened V by 5 bases and J by 5 bases, and 13 bases separated the two germline ends. This CDR3 comprises 13 residues. CDR1 is SGHVS, CDR2 FNYEAQ, per germline. CDR3 DNA sequence: TGTGCCAGCAGCGACTCCAGGGGCGACGAGCAGTACTTC. This encodes CASSDSRGDEQYF.

This clone was seen only a few times. The chain uses TRBV9 and TRBJ2-3, with 9 positions matching TRBD2. CDR3 size: 15 residues. The V gene end was trimmed by 0 bases and the J gene end by 4 bases; junction bases not matched to a gene: 3. In germline, CDR1 is SGDLS, CDR2 YYNGEE. The CDR3 is CASSVDGGGADTQYF. CDR3 DNA sequence: TGTGCCAGCAGCGTAGACGGCGGGGGGGCAGATACGCAGTATTTT.

This chain links TRBV6-5 with TRBJ2-3, with 9 positions matching TRBD1. Unmatched junction bases numbered 8, after V lost 2 bases and J lost 5 bases. This CDR3 is 16 amino acids long. The V gene's germline CDR1 is MNHEY and CDR2 SVGAGI. The CDR3 loop is CASSYLDRGGIDTQYF. CDR3 in DNA: TGTGCCAGCAGTTACCTGGACAGGGGAGGGATAGATACGCAGTATTTT.

This sequence joins TRBV6-5 and TRBJ1-1; D remains unclear. The CDR3 is made up of 14 amino acids. The germline V gene has CDR1 MNHEY and CDR2 SVGAGI. The V gene lost 0 bases and the J gene lost 1 base, with 6 bases spanning the gap. The CDR3 loop reads CASSYSVGNTEAFF. CDR3 nucleotide sequence: TGTGCCAGCAGTTACTCGGTGGGGAACACTGAAGCTTTCTTT.

The V call is TRBV30, the J call TRBJ1-1; TRBD1 is a possible D gene (6 bases). The CDR3 runs 17 residues. V was pared by 0 bases and J by 2 bases, with 19 bases between. Germline CDR1 is GTSNPN and CDR2 is SVGIG (reference sequence). The CDR3 coding sequence is TGTGCCTGGAGTGTATCCAGGGGAAGTCGGGGCAACACTGAAGCTTTCTTT. Its translation is CAWSVSRGSRGNTEAFF.

J is TRBJ1-2 and V is TRBV4-3, with TRBD1 as a possible D gene (5 bases). This CDR3 has 15 amino acids. V lost 1 base, J lost 3 bases, and 12 bases lay in between. Germline V gene sequence: CDR1 LGHNA, CDR2 YSLEER. The CDR3 loop is CASSQGSGIHYGYTF. The CDR3 nucleotides read TGCGCCAGCAGCCAAGGTTCAGGGATTCACTATGGCTACACCTTC.

The gene calls are TRBV13 and TRBJ1-3, with D possibly matching TRBD1 (6 bases). The germline V gene has CDR1 PRHDT and CDR2 FYEKMQ (reference sequence). The CDR3 spans 16 residues. V lost 4 bases, J lost 0 bases, and 13 bases lay in between. CDR3 nucleotide sequence: TGTGCCAGCAGCTACGGGACACTGAGCTCTGGAAACACCATATATTTT. This codes for CASSYGTLSSGNTIYF.

A single count supports this clone. The chain links TRBV9 to TRBJ1-5; TRBD1 matches 7 bases. CDR3 length: 14 residues. Trimming removed 0 bases from V and 5 bases from J; junction bases left unmatched: 2. The V gene's germline CDR1 is SGDLS and CDR2 YYNGEE. The CDR3 loop is CASSVEGADQPQHF. The CDR3 coding sequence is TGTGCCAGCAGCGTAGAGGGGGCAGATCAGCCCCAGCATTTT.

This chain connects TRBV11-2 to TRBJ1-1; 7 nucleotides match TRBD1. The CDR3 is made up of 15 amino acids. Germline values: CDR1 SGHAT, CDR2 FQNNGV. J was trimmed by 5 bases and V by 5 bases; bases with no gene match: 11. The DNA for the CDR3 is TGTGCCAGCAGCGTATCAGGGGGTTCTTATACTGAAGCTTTCTTT. This translates into CASSVSGGSYTEAFF. Combining the CDR3 with reference TRBV11-2 and TRBJ1-1 gives the whole variable domain EAGVAQSPRYKIIEKRQSVAFWCNPISGHATLYWYQQILGQGPKLLIQFQNNGVVDDSQLPKDRFSAERLKGVDSTLKIQPAKLEDSAVYLCASSVSGGSYTEAFFGQGTRLTVV.

This clone occurred a few times. Written as DNA, the CDR3 is TGTGCCAGCAGCCAATACCACGGCTCCTACGAGCAGTACTTC. Protein product: CASSQYHGSYEQYF. The chain is built from TRBV16 and TRBJ2-7, with D unclear. In germline, CDR1 is KGHSY, CDR2 FQNENV. The CDR3 runs to 14 residues. V shed 1 base and J shed 0 bases, with 7 bases lying between them.

V gene TRBV6-1 combines with J gene TRBJ2-7, with D unresolved. CDR3 length equals 11 residues. V lost 7 bases to trimming and J lost 0 bases, with 4 bases between them. CDR1 MNHNS and CDR2 SASEGT come from the germline V gene. Written as DNA, the CDR3 is TGTGCCAGCACCGGCTCCTACGAGCAGTACTTC. It codes for CASTGSYEQYF.

This clone was counted a single time. V gene TRBV5-1 combines with J gene TRBJ2-2, with D unresolved. Per germline, CDR1 SGHRS and CDR2 YFSETQ. The CDR3 is made up of 15 amino acids. Trimming cost V 0 bases and J 1 base, with 7 bases left between them. This chain's CDR3 is CASSLAGRNTGELFF. The CDR3 region has the DNA TGCGCCAGCAGCTTGGCTGGCAGGAACACCGGGGAGCTGTTTTTT.

This chain uses TRBV5-4 with TRBJ2-2; 7 positions agree with TRBD1. Germline CDR1 reads SGHNT; CDR2 reads YYREEE (reference sequence). CDR3 length: 15 amino acids. After removal of 5 bases from V and 6 bases from J, the junction contained 10 bases not matched to a gene. The CDR3 loop is CASRLGDSLAGELFF. The DNA for the CDR3 is TGTGCCAGCAGATTAGGGGACAGTTTGGCCGGGGAGCTGTTTTTT.

V is TRBV5-8 and J is TRBJ2-3, with D possibly called TRBD1 or TRBD2 (6 bases each). Trimming removed 1 base at V and 6 bases at J, with 24 bases between. CDR3 length equals 18 residues. Germline V gene data show CDR1 as SGHTS and CDR2 as YDEGEE. CDR3 DNA sequence: TGTGCCAGCAGCTTGTTAATCCGGGGGACGGGGGCATTGGATACGCAGTATTTT. It encodes CASSLLIRGTGALDTQYF.

This clone showed up just a few times. The J gene is TRBJ2-2, the V gene TRBV7-2; D is undetermined. The V gene's germline CDR1 is SGHTA and CDR2 FQGNSA. The CDR3 contains 16 residues. The V end was cut by 2 bases, the J end by 4 bases, with 14 bases between. The CDR3 reads CASSLISGFGTGELFF. CDR3 coding DNA: TGTGCCAGCAGCTTAATTTCGGGTTTCGGCACCGGGGAGCTGTTTTTT. Looking up the rest from reference TRBV7-2 and TRBJ2-2 gives the full variable domain: GAGVSQSPSNKVTEKGKDVELRCDPISGHTALYWYRQSLGQGLEFLIYFQGNSAPDKSGLPSDRFSAERTGGSVSTLTIQRTQQEDSAVYLCASSLISGFGTGELFFGEGSRLTVL.

In this sample, this clone turned up a few times. J is TRBJ2-7 and V is TRBV5-1, with a possible D match to TRBD1 (5 bases). Germline assignment: CDR1 SGHRS and CDR2 YFSETQ. CDR3 length equals 14 residues. The V and J ends lost 4 bases and 2 bases respectively, with 13 bases between them. DNA of the CDR3: TGCGCCAGCAGCGCCGATGCAGGGCCCTACGAGCAGTACTTC. Residues: CASSADAGPYEQYF.

Here the CDR3 reads CASSWDRYLTYEQYF. The CDR3 DNA reads TGTGCCAGCAGTTGGGACAGATACCTTACCTACGAGCAGTACTTC. The chain recombines TRBV28 with TRBJ2-7, with 7 bases fitting TRBD1. The trim removed 4 bases at V and 2 bases at J, leaving 8 bases unmatched. The CDR3 is 15 amino acids. CDR1 is MDHEN, CDR2 SYDVKM, per germline. The variable domain in full, completed from reference TRBV28 and TRBJ2-7, reads DVKVTQSSRYLVKRTGEKVFLECVQDMDHENMFWYRQDPGLGLRLIYFSYDVKMKEKGDIPEGYSVSREKKERFSLILESASTNQTSMYLCASSWDRYLTYEQYFGPGTRLTVT.

The rearrangement joins TRBV9 to TRBJ2-2, with D tentatively TRBD2 (5 bases). CDR3 length equals 17 residues. V lost 3 bases and J 0 bases, leaving 15 bases between the germline ends. Germline V lookup: CDR1 SGDLS, CDR2 YYNGEE. The CDR3 sequence is CASSGSGEGANTGELFF. DNA of the CDR3: TGTGCCAGCAGCGGCTCCGGGGAAGGTGCGAACACCGGGGAGCTGTTTTTT.

This clone showed up just a few times. This chain connects TRBV11-2 to TRBJ2-7; 10 positions agree with TRBD2. CDR3 size: 14 residues. The trim removed 5 bases at V and 5 bases at J, leaving 6 bases unmatched. Germline V CDR1 and CDR2: SGHAT, FQNNGV. In DNA, the CDR3 is TGTGCCAGCAGCCGAGGGACTAGCGTCCACGAGCAGTACTTC. Translated, it gives CASSRGTSVHEQYF.